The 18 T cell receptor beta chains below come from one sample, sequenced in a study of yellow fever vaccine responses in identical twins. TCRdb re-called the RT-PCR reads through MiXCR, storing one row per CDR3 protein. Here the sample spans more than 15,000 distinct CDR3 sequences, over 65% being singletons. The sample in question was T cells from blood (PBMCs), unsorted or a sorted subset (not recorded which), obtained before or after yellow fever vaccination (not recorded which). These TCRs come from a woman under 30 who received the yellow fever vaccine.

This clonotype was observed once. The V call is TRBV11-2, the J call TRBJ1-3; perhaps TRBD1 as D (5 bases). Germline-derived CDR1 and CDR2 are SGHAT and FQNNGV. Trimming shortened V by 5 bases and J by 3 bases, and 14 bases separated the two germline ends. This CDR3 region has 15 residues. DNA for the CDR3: TGTGCCAGCAGCCTAAGGGGCCAAGGTGGAAACACCATATATTTT. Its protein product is CASSLRGQGGNTIYF.

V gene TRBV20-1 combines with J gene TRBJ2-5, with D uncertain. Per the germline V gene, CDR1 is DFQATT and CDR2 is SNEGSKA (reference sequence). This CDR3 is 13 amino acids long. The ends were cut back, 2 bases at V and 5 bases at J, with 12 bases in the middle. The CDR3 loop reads CSARLSFVETQYF. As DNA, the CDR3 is TGCAGTGCTAGACTTTCGTTCGTGGAGACCCAGTACTTC.

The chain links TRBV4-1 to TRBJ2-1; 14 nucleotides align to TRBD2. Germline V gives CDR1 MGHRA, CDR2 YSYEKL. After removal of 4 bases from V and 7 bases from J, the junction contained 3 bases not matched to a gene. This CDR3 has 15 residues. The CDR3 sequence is CASSLTSGRANEQFF. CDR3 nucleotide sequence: TGCGCCAGCAGCCTGACTAGCGGGAGGGCAAATGAGCAGTTCTTC.

CDR3 loop: CASSTQGMNTEAFF. CDR3 in DNA: TGTGCCAGCTCAACCCAGGGTATGAACACTGAAGCTTTCTTT. V gene TRBV18 combines with J gene TRBJ1-1, with D perhaps TRBD1 (5 bases). Trimming shortened V by 5 bases and J by 0 bases, and 10 bases separated the two germline ends. Germline CDR1 is KGHSH and CDR2 is LQKENI. The CDR3 runs to 14 residues.

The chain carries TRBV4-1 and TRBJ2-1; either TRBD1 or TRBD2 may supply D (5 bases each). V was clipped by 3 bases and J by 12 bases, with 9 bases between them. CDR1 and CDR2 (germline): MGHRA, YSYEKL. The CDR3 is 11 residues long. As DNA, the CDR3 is TGCGCCAGCAGCCAGAGGGGTTGGCAGTTCTTC. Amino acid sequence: CASSQRGWQFF.

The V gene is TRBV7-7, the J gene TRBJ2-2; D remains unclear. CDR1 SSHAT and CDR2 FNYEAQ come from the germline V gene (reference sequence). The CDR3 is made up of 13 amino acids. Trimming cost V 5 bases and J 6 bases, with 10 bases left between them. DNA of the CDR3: TGTGCCAGCAGCCTTACCACGGCCGGGGAGCTGTTTTTT. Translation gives CASSLTTAGELFF.

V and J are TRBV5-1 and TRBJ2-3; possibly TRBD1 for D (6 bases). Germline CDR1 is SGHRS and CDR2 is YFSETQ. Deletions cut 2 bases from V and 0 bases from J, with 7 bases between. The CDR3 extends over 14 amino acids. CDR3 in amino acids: CASSFDRSTDTQYF. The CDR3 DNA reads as TGCGCCAGCAGCTTTGACAGGAGCACAGATACGCAGTATTTT.

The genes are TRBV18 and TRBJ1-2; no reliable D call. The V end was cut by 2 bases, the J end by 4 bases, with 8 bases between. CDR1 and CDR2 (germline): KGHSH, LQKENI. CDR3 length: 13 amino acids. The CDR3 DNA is TGTGCCAGCTCACCAGTAGTACCCTATGGCTACACCTTC. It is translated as CASSPVVPYGYTF.

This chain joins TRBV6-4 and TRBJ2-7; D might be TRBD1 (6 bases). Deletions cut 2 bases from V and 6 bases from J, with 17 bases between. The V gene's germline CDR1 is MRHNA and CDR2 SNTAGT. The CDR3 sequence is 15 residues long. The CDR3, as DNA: TGTGCCAGCAGTGACCGACAGGTCCTCAGGGGCGAGCAGTACTTC. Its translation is CASSDRQVLRGEQYF.

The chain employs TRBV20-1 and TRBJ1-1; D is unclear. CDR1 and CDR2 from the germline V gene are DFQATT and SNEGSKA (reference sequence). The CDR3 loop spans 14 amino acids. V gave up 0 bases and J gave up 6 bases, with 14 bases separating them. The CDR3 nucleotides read TGCAGTGCTAGAGAGGGCGGGGATTGGTCTGAAGCTTTCTTT. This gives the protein CSAREGGDWSEAFF.

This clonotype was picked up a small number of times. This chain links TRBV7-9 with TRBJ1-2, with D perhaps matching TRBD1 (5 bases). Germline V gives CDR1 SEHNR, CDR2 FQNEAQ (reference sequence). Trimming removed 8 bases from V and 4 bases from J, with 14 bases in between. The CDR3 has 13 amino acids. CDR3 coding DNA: TGTGCCAGCTCACAAGGCCAGGGCTATGGCTACACCTTC. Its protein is CASSQGQGYGYTF.

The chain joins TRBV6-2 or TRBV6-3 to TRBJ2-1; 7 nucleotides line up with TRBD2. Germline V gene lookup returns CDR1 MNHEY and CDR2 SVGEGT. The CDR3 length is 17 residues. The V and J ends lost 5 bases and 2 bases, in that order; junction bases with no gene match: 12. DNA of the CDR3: TGTGCCAGCAGTGGGGATCGCGGGAGCGATACCTACAATGAGCAGTTCTTC. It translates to CASSGDRGSDTYNEQFF.

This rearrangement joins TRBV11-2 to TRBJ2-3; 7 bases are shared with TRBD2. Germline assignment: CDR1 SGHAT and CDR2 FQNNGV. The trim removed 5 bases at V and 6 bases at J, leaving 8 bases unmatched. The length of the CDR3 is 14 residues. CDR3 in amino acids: CASSHGLVPDTQYF. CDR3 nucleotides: TGTGCCAGCAGCCACGGACTAGTACCGGATACGCAGTATTTT.

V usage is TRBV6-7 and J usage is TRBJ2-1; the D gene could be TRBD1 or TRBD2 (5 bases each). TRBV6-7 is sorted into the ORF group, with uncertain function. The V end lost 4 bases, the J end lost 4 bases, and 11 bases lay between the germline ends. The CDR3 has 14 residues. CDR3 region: CASSFRDGYNEQFF. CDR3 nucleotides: TGTGCCAGCAGTTTCCGGGACGGATACAATGAGCAGTTCTTC.

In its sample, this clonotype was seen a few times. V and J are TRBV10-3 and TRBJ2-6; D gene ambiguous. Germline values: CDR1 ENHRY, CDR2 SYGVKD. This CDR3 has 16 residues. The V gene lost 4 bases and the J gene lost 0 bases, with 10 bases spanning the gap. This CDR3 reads CAISAGSLSGANVLTF. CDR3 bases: TGTGCCATCAGTGCAGGCAGCCTCTCTGGGGCCAACGTCCTGACTTTC.

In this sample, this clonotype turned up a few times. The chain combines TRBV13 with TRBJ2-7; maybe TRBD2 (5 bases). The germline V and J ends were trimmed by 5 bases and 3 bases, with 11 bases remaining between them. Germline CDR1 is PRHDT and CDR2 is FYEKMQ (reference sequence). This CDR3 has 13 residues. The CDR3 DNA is TGTGCCAGCAGCCCCGGACTGAACTACGAGCAGTACTTC. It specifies CASSPGLNYEQYF.

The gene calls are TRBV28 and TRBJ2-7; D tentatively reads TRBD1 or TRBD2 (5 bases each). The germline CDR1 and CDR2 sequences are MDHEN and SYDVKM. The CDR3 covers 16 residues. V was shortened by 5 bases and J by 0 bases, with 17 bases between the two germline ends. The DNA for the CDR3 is TGTGCCAGCAGTCCTTGGGGGAGAGGCAGCTCCTACGAGCAGTACTTC. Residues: CASSPWGRGSSYEQYF.

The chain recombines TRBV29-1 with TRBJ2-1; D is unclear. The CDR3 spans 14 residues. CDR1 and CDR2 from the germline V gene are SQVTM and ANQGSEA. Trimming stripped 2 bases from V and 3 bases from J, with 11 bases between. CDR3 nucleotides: TGCAGCGTTGAATCCTTGGCGGACTACAATGAGCAGTTCTTC. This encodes CSVESLADYNEQFF.